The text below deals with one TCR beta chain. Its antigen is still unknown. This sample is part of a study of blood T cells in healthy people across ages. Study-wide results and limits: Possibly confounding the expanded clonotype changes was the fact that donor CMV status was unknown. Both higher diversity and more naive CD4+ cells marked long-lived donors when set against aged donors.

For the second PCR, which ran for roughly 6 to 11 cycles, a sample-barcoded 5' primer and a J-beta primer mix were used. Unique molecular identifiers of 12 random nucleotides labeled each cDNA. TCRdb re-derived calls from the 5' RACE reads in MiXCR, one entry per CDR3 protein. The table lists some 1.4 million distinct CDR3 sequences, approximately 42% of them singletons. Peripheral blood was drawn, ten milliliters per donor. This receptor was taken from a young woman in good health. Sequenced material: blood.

As DNA, the CDR3 is TGTGCCAGCATGGGGTGGGGTGTAAGCTCCTACGAGCAGTACTTC. Translated: CASMGWGVSSYEQYF. V gene TRBV6-1 combines with J gene TRBJ2-7; D is unclear. This CDR3 is 15 amino acids long. The germline gives CDR1 MNHNS, CDR2 SASEGT. Trimming pared 7 bases from V and 0 bases from J, leaving 16 bases between.